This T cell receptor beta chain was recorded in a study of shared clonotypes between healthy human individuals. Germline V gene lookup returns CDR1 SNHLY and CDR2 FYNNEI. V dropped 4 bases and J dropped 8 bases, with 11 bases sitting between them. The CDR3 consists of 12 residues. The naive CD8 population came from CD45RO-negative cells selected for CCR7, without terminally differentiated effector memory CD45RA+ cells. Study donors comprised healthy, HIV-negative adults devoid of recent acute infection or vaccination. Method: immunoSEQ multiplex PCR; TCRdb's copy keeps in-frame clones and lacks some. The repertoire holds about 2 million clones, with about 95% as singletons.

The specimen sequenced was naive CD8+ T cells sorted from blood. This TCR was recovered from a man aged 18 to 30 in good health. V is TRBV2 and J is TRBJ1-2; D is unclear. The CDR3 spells CASSAADGGYTF. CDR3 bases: TGTGCCAGCAGTGCGGCGGATGGGGGCTACACCTTC. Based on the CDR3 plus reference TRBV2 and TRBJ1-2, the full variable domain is EPEVTQTPSHQVTQMGQEVILRCVPISNHLYFYWYRQILGQKVEFLVSFYNNEISEKSEIFDDQFSVERPDGSNFTLKIRSTKLEDSAMYFCASSAADGGYTFGSGTRLTVV.